The rows below give T cell receptor beta chains drawn from one sample of a study of T cell responses to AZD1222 COVID-19 vaccine. Assay: immunoSEQ multiplex PCR; the TCRdb copy retains only in-frame clones and omits some. The sample includes fewer than 200,000 clones, 75% to 90% seen only once; the top ten take approximately 4.2%. The sequencing used peripheral blood, collected 28 days after the second dose of the MenACWY control vaccine. Source of these receptors: an adult who received the MenACWY meningococcal vaccine as a control. Each CDR3 is given with its conserved first and last residue. Each record gives: V gene, J gene, D gene, clone size, CDR3 DNA, CDR3 protein. The D gene is left open where the match is weak. Size tells how often a clone was seen (once, few, many) or the class of an expanded clone, and some rows leave it out.

V gene: TRBV7-2; J gene: TRBJ1-3; D gene: .; clone size: .; CDR3 DNA: TGTGCCAGCAGCTTAGATCGACTCTCCGGAAACACCATATATTTT; CDR3 protein: CASSLDRLSGNTIYF
V gene: TRBV28; J gene: TRBJ2-3; D gene: .; clone size: .; CDR3 DNA: TGTGCCAGCAGTATCCGGGCCGCGGATACGCAGTATTTT; CDR3 protein: CASSIRAADTQYF
V gene: TRBV10-2; J gene: TRBJ1-2; D gene: .; clone size: .; CDR3 DNA: TGCGCCAGCTCTACGCTAAACTATGGCTACACCTTC; CDR3 protein: CASSTLNYGYTF
V gene: TRBV28; J gene: TRBJ2-7; D gene: .; clone size: .; CDR3 DNA: TGTGCCAGCAGCCTGTGGGGGAGCTCCTACGAGCAGTACTTC; CDR3 protein: CASSLWGSSYEQYF
V gene: TRBV7-2; J gene: TRBJ1-5; D gene: .; clone size: .; CDR3 DNA: TGTGCCAGCAGCTTCCAAGACAATCAGCCCCAGCATTTT; CDR3 protein: CASSFQDNQPQHF
V gene: TRBV3-1/TRBV3-2; J gene: TRBJ2-2; D gene: .; clone size: .; CDR3 DNA: TGTGCCAGCAGCCAAGTGTACCCGGCGCCCGGGGAGCTGTTTTTT; CDR3 protein: CASSQVYPAPGELFF
V gene: TRBV18; J gene: TRBJ1-4; D gene: TRBD1; clone size: .; CDR3 DNA: TGTGCCAGCTCACGGGGGACAGGGCAGTTCGCAACTAATGAAAAACTGTTTTTT; CDR3 protein: CASSRGTGQFATNEKLFF
V gene: TRBV2; J gene: TRBJ2-4; D gene: TRBD1; clone size: few; CDR3 DNA: TGTGCCAGCAGTGACGGGACAGGGGTAAACATTCAGTACTTC; CDR3 protein: CASSDGTGVNIQYF
V gene: TRBV7-2; J gene: TRBJ1-2; D gene: TRBD1; clone size: .; CDR3 DNA: TGTGCCAGCAGCGTAGACAGGGCTGTTGGGTATGGCTACACCTTC; CDR3 protein: CASSVDRAVGYGYTF
V gene: TRBV30; J gene: TRBJ1-2; D gene: .; clone size: .; CDR3 DNA: TGTGCCTGGAGTTATTCGGCCCCTAACTATGGCTACACCTTC; CDR3 protein: CAWSYSAPNYGYTF
V gene: TRBV28; J gene: TRBJ1-6; D gene: .; clone size: .; CDR3 DNA: TGTGCCAGCAGTCCCGGCAATTCACCCCTCCACTTT; CDR3 protein: CASSPGNSPLHF
V gene: TRBV19; J gene: TRBJ1-2; D gene: .; clone size: .; CDR3 DNA: TGTGCCAGTAGCCGACAGTCGAGTAGTGGCTACACCTTC; CDR3 protein: CASSRQSSSGYTF
V gene: TRBV6-5; J gene: TRBJ1-2; D gene: TRBD1; clone size: .; CDR3 DNA: TGTGCCAGCAGTCAACAGGGGACCGGCGGCTACACCTTC; CDR3 protein: CASSQQGTGGYTF
V gene: TRBV28; J gene: TRBJ1-4; D gene: .; clone size: .; CDR3 DNA: TGTGCCAGCAGTTCGCATAATGAAAAACTGTTTTTT; CDR3 protein: CASSSHNEKLFF
V gene: TRBV28; J gene: TRBJ1-5; D gene: .; clone size: .; CDR3 DNA: TGTGCCAGCAGTTTTGGGAGGGGCTCGCATCAGCCCCAGCATTTT; CDR3 protein: CASSFGRGSHQPQHF
V gene: TRBV5-6; J gene: TRBJ2-5; D gene: TRBD1; clone size: .; CDR3 DNA: TGTGCCAGCAGCTTGCCCGGCAGGGGGTCCCAAGAGACCCAGTACTTC; CDR3 protein: CASSLPGRGSQETQYF